These 15 T cell receptor beta chains were sequenced from one sample in a study of cytomegalovirus exposure and HLA in healthy donors (dated by TCRdb to 2016 to 2017). The library was obtained by the immunoSEQ multiplex PCR assay. TCRdb took over this immuneACCESS table, retaining in-frame rearrangements with V and J assigned. Such tables are incomplete; in checked studies, under half of the missing clones stem from an unresolved V gene, and the remainder is unexplained. The sample table lists about 43,000 clones, roughly 92% of them with a count of one. The top ten hold roughly 5.3% of the sample. Sequencing was done on a sample of PBMCs. These TCRs come from a man aged 18-30 years in good health and CMV-seronegative.

The chain links TRBV10-3 to TRBJ2-7, with D perhaps matching TRBD1 (5 bases). The CDR3 sequence is 15 residues long. CDR1 ENHRY and CDR2 SYGVKD come from the germline V gene. Trimming removed 4 bases from V and 3 bases from J, with 16 bases in between. CDR3 bases: TGTGCCATCAGTGGCTTCTCCGACAGTATCTACGAGCAGTACTTC. This encodes CAISGFSDSIYEQYF.

This chain connects TRBV7-9 to TRBJ2-1, with 7 bases aligning to TRBD1. This CDR3 is built from 12 residues. In germline, CDR1 is SEHNR, CDR2 FQNEAQ (reference sequence). V trimming: 3 bases; J trimming: 8 bases; junction bases outside the gene matches: 1. The CDR3 DNA sequence: TGTGCCAGCAGCTTCACAGGGGATGAGCAGTTCTTC. The encoded protein is CASSFTGDEQFF.

J is TRBJ2-7 and V is TRBV27, with D maybe TRBD2 (5 bases). CDR3 length: 14 amino acids. CDR1 and CDR2 (germline): MNHEY, SMNVEV (reference sequence). Trimming removed 5 bases at V and 2 bases at J, with 13 bases between. CDR3 in DNA: TGTGCCAGCAGTCCTTCGAGAGGGCCCTACGAGCAGTACTTC. As protein: CASSPSRGPYEQYF.

This rearrangement joins TRBV28 to TRBJ2-1; 10 bases are a match to TRBD2. The CDR3 loop spans 14 amino acids. V lost 2 bases to trimming and J lost 7 bases; unmatched junction nucleotides: 2. The V gene's germline CDR1 is MDHEN and CDR2 SYDVKM. The CDR3 region is CASSLTSGENEQFF. The CDR3 bases are TGTGCCAGCAGTTTAACTAGCGGGGAGAATGAGCAGTTCTTC.

The chain is built from TRBV29-1 and TRBJ2-3, with a tentative D call TRBD1 (6 bases). V gave up 0 bases and J gave up 6 bases, with 10 bases separating them. Germline V gives CDR1 SQVTM, CDR2 ANQGSEA. The CDR3 is made up of 13 amino acids. CDR3 DNA: TGCAGCGTTGAAGATTGGACAGCGGATACGCAGTATTTT. It translates to CSVEDWTADTQYF.

The chain is built from TRBV5-4 and TRBJ2-3, with 12 bases matching TRBD2. Losses at the gene ends were 3 bases for V and 4 bases for J; bases not matched to a gene: 3. In germline, CDR1 is SGHNT, CDR2 YYREEE (reference sequence). CDR3 length equals 15 residues. CDR3 bases: TGTGCCAGCAGCTCACGACTAGCGGGGGCAGATACGCAGTATTTT. Translating gives CASSSRLAGADTQYF.

This chain links TRBV27 with TRBJ2-7; 8 bases agree with TRBD1. CDR1 is MNHEY, CDR2 SMNVEV, per germline (reference sequence). V shed 3 bases, J shed 3 bases, and the junction held 7 bases outside the gene matches. This CDR3 comprises 15 residues. The CDR3 DNA reads TGTGCCAGCAGTTTTACCACAGGGGGTCGCTACGAGCAGTACTTC. Translation: CASSFTTGGRYEQYF.

Here the CDR3 reads CASSSSSFHEQFF. The CDR3 region has the DNA TGTGCCAGCAGCTCCTCTAGCTTCCATGAGCAGTTCTTC. The chain couples TRBV7-3 to TRBJ2-1, with D perhaps matching TRBD2 (5 bases). The germline CDR1 and CDR2 sequences are SGHTA and FQGTGA. The V and J ends lost 4 bases and 8 bases respectively, with 12 bases between them. This CDR3 spans 13 amino acids.

This rearrangement joins TRBV6-6 to TRBJ1-1; D gene uncertain. Per germline, CDR1 MNHNY and CDR2 SVGAGI (reference sequence). Trimming removed 6 bases from V and 9 bases from J, with 17 bases in between. This CDR3 contains 13 residues. As DNA, the CDR3 is TGTGCCAGCAGCCTCACATCGCCAACCCAAGCTTTCTTT. Amino acids: CASSLTSPTQAFF.

The rearrangement joins TRBV7-2 to TRBJ2-5, with D possibly matching TRBD2 (6 bases). The V and J ends lost 1 base and 4 bases respectively, with 16 bases between them. Per germline, CDR1 SGHTA and CDR2 FQGNSA. This CDR3 spans 16 amino acids. CDR3 region: CASSLVQLVGGETQYF. In DNA, the CDR3 is TGTGCCAGCAGCTTAGTTCAACTAGTGGGGGGAGAGACCCAGTACTTC.

The rearrangement uses TRBV11-3 and TRBJ2-1; possible D gene TRBD1, 6 bases. The CDR3 is made up of 13 amino acids. V shed 5 bases and J shed 10 bases, with 15 bases lying between them. Per the germline V gene, CDR1 is SGHNT and CDR2 is YENEEA. The chain's CDR3 is CASSLTGSREQFF. The CDR3 region has the DNA TGTGCCAGCAGCCTAACAGGGTCAAGAGAGCAGTTCTTC.

CDR3 in amino acids: CASSLPGGETQYF. The DNA of the CDR3 is TGTGCCAGCAGCTTACCGGGAGGGGAGACCCAGTACTTC. The chain couples TRBV7-9 to TRBJ2-5, with TRBD2 matching over 8 bases. Trimming took 2 bases from V and 5 from J; bases not matched to a gene: 1. The CDR3 extends over 13 amino acids. Germline loops: CDR1 SEHNR, CDR2 FQNEAQ (reference sequence).

The chain has TRBV6-1 and TRBJ1-5, with TRBD1 as a possible D gene (5 bases). Looked up from germline, CDR1 is MNHNS and CDR2 is SASEGT. The CDR3 has 13 amino acids. V was trimmed by 6 bases and J by 7 bases, leaving 13 bases between them. CDR3 protein: CASRKGYEQPQHF. CDR3 nucleotides: TGTGCCAGCAGGAAGGGGTATGAGCAGCCCCAGCATTTT.

This chain joins TRBV28 and TRBJ2-7; no firm D call. CDR3 length: 15 amino acids. Trimming cost V 4 bases and J 2 bases, with 15 bases left between them. Germline assignment: CDR1 MDHEN and CDR2 SYDVKM. The chain's CDR3 is CASSSLFVRTYEQYF. CDR3 bases: TGTGCCAGCAGTTCCTTATTCGTCAGGACCTACGAGCAGTACTTC.

The V call is TRBV6-6, the J call TRBJ2-3; TRBD2 aligns across 11 bases. The CDR3 is made up of 13 amino acids. CDR1 and CDR2 from the germline V gene are MNHNY and SVGAGI (reference sequence). V was clipped by 4 bases and J by 8 bases; unmatched bases: 2. In DNA, the CDR3 is TGTGCCAGCAGTTCGACTAGCGGGGCTACGCAGTATTTT. Translation: CASSSTSGATQYF.